One sample yielded the 11 T cell receptor beta chains listed below, sequenced in a study of T cell responses to AZD1222 COVID-19 vaccine. Assay: immunoSEQ multiplex PCR; the TCRdb copy retains only in-frame clones and omits some. The table has 120,000 or so clones, roughly 90% seen once; the top ten hold around 9.4%. The source was peripheral blood, collected on day 0 of AZD1222 vaccination. The receptors originated from an adult in good health.

J is TRBJ1-1 and V is TRBV14; no clear D gene. The CDR3 runs 13 residues. V was shortened by 5 bases and J by 8 bases, with 15 bases between the two germline ends. Germline CDR1 reads SGHDN; CDR2 reads FVKESK. The CDR3 sequence: CASSVLPGGEAFF. CDR3 coding DNA: TGTGCCAGCAGCGTCCTTCCGGGAGGGGAAGCTTTCTTT. Supplemented by reference TRBV14 and TRBJ1-1, the full variable domain reads EAGVTQFPSHSVIEKGQTVTLRCDPISGHDNLYWYRRVMGKEIKFLLHFVKESKQDESGMPNNRFLAERTGGTYSTLKVQPAELEDSGVYFCASSVLPGGEAFFGQGTRLTVV.

This rearrangement joins TRBV5-4 to TRBJ1-6, with 8 bases identical to TRBD1. The trim removed 4 bases at V and 7 bases at J, leaving 16 bases unmatched. The CDR3 spans 18 residues. CDR1 is SGHNT, CDR2 YYREEE, per germline (reference sequence). The CDR3 sequence is CASSHNTGGGWMNSPLHF. Here the CDR3 DNA reads TGTGCCAGCAGCCATAATACAGGGGGAGGGTGGATGAATTCACCCCTCCACTTT.

The V gene is TRBV2, the J gene TRBJ1-6, with D tentatively TRBD1 (5 bases). This CDR3 contains 14 residues. Deletions cut 7 bases from V and 6 bases from J, with 13 bases between. The germline gives CDR1 SNHLY, CDR2 FYNNEI. CDR3 amino acids: CASKRPGPNSPLHF. The CDR3 DNA reads TGTGCCAGCAAACGTCCAGGGCCTAATTCACCCCTCCACTTT.

J is TRBJ1-2 and V is TRBV19, with D tentatively TRBD1 (6 bases). Trimming took off 7 bases at V and 6 bases at J, with 27 bases between the two ends. Germline V gene data show CDR1 as LNHDA and CDR2 as SQIVND (reference sequence). This CDR3 contains 17 residues. CDR3: CASKVGPGAVGLHGYTF. CDR3 coding DNA: TGTGCCAGTAAGGTCGGGCCGGGGGCGGTCGGTCTCCATGGCTACACCTTC.

V gene TRBV12-3 or TRBV12-4 combines with J gene TRBJ2-5; unclear D gene. V was cut by 6 bases and J by 2 bases, with 7 bases left in between. This CDR3 spans 12 amino acids. The CDR3 spells CASSYVQETQYF. In nucleotides, the CDR3 is TGTGCCAGCAGCTACGTACAAGAGACCCAGTACTTC.

The rearrangement joins TRBV10-1 to TRBJ2-1; D ambiguous. Trimming stripped 3 bases from V and 2 bases from J, with 11 bases between. CDR3 length: 15 amino acids. The germline gives CDR1 WNHNN, CDR2 SYGVQD (reference sequence). The CDR3 bases are TGCGCCAGCAGTGATGGTACCCCGGCCTACAATGAGCAGTTCTTC. Encoded protein: CASSDGTPAYNEQFF.

This sequence joins TRBV24-1 and TRBJ2-3, with TRBD2 matching 9 bases. The junction had 6 bases not matched to a gene; V was cut back by 3 bases and J by 0 bases. CDR3 size: 17 residues. Germline V lookup: CDR1 KGHDR, CDR2 SFDVKD. The DNA for the CDR3 is TGTGCCACCAGTGATCATTCTAGCGGGGCTAGCACAGATACGCAGTATTTT. It codes for CATSDHSSGASTDTQYF.

In its sample, this clone was seen once. J is TRBJ1-6 and V is TRBV6-1, with 8 positions matching TRBD1. Germline trimming cut 4 bases from V and 0 bases from J; bases unmatched to any gene: 11. The CDR3 runs to 19 residues. Per the germline V gene, CDR1 is MNHNS and CDR2 is SASEGT. CDR3 protein: CASSATGVGLSSYNSPLHF. CDR3 nucleotide sequence: TGTGCCAGCAGTGCGACAGGGGTTGGCTTGAGCTCCTATAATTCACCCCTCCACTTT.

The gene calls are TRBV24-1 and TRBJ2-7; maybe TRBD2 (7 bases). The CDR3 runs to 15 residues. Germline-derived CDR1 and CDR2 are KGHDR and SFDVKD. Trimming removed 4 bases from V and 2 bases from J, with 14 bases in between. The CDR3 DNA sequence: TGTGCCACCAGTGACCGGGTAGGGGGGGCCTACGAGCAGTACTTC. This translates into CATSDRVGGAYEQYF.

The chain couples TRBV11-2 to TRBJ2-5; D perhaps matches TRBD1 (6 bases). V was clipped by 0 bases and J by 6 bases, with 11 bases between them. Germline loops: CDR1 SGHAT, CDR2 FQNNGV. This CDR3 comprises 14 residues. CDR3 amino acids: CASSLDPGVKTQYF. The CDR3 region has the DNA TGTGCCAGCAGCTTAGATCCAGGGGTCAAGACCCAGTACTTC.

The rearrangement joins TRBV11-2 to TRBJ2-3; 7 bases align to TRBD2. The ends lost 5 bases at V and 7 bases at J; junction bases unmatched: 12. Germline values: CDR1 SGHAT, CDR2 FQNNGV. The CDR3 totals 15 residues. This CDR3 reads CASSPDYWRGNTQYF. The CDR3 DNA reads as TGTGCCAGCAGCCCAGACTACTGGCGGGGGAATACGCAGTATTTT.